Listed here are 32 T cell receptor beta chains from one sample, sequenced in a study of CD8 T cells in Susac syndrome. An amount of RNA that ranged from about 0.45 to 1 ug was reverse transcribed with random hexamers. TCRdb passed the immunoSEQ multiplex PCR reads through MiXCR, listing each CDR3 protein once. The table has roughly 190,000 distinct CDR3 sequences, 90% to 97% seen once. The sequenced material came from CD4+ T cells from PBMCs. These receptors were taken from a human donor with Susac syndrome.

This rearrangement joins TRBV20-1 to TRBJ2-5; 9 bases align to TRBD2. Germline CDR1 reads DFQATT; CDR2 reads SNEGSKA (reference sequence). The CDR3 sequence is 14 residues long. V shed 1 base, J shed 5 bases, and the junction held 5 bases outside the gene matches. The CDR3, as DNA: TGCAGTGCTAGAGCCGGGGCGGGGGGGGAGACCCAGTACTTC. Encoded protein: CSARAGAGGETQYF.

The chain combines TRBV7-3 with TRBJ1-1, with D unclear. V was clipped by 6 bases and J by 4 bases, with 9 bases between them. Per the germline V gene, CDR1 is SGHTA and CDR2 is FQGTGA. The CDR3 runs to 12 residues. CDR3 nucleotides: TGTGCCAGCAGTAAAGGTGCCACTGAAGCTTTCTTT. It codes for CASSKGATEAFF.

The V gene is TRBV30, the J gene TRBJ2-7, with 8 bases identical to TRBD1. The CDR3 is 13 amino acids. Germline-derived CDR1 and CDR2 are GTSNPN and SVGIG (reference sequence). V lost 2 bases, J lost 6 bases, and 6 bases stayed unmatched. Here the CDR3 DNA reads TGTGCCTGGAGTCCGGACACAGGGGGCGAGCAGTACTTC. Translated: CAWSPDTGGEQYF. Supplemented by reference TRBV30 and TRBJ2-7, the full variable domain reads SQTIHQWPATLVQPVGSPLSLECTVEGTSNPNLYWYRQAAGRGLQLLFYSVGIGQISSEVPQNLSASRPQDRQFILSSKKLLLSDSGFYLCAWSPDTGGEQYFGPGTRLTVT.

The rearrangement links TRBV2 to TRBJ2-7; 7 positions agree with TRBD1. V was pared by 9 bases and J by 0 bases, with 8 bases of the junction left unmatched. The germline V gene encodes CDR1 SNHLY and CDR2 FYNNEI. This CDR3 is 14 amino acids long. This chain's CDR3 is CASHKGQISYEQYF. In nucleotides, the CDR3 is TGTGCCAGTCATAAGGGACAGATCTCCTACGAGCAGTACTTC.

The chain has TRBV7-9 and TRBJ1-1, with D possibly matching TRBD1 (6 bases). V lost 4 bases and J lost 8, with 20 bases in between. The germline CDR1 and CDR2 sequences are SEHNR and FQNEAQ (reference sequence). CDR3 length: 15 residues. This chain's CDR3 is CASSSKLNRDPEAFF. The CDR3 DNA is TGTGCCAGCAGCTCCAAACTAAACAGGGACCCAGAAGCTTTCTTT.

This chain links TRBV7-9 with TRBJ2-1, with TRBD2 matching 8 bases. This CDR3 has 16 residues. CDR1 is SEHNR and CDR2 is FQNEAQ in the germline V gene (reference sequence). The V segment lost 1 base and the J segment 0 bases; nucleotides outside the gene matches: 2. The CDR3 reads CASSLESGSSYNEQFF. In nucleotides, the CDR3 is TGTGCCAGCAGCTTAGAAAGCGGGAGCTCCTACAATGAGCAGTTCTTC.

This rearrangement joins TRBV29-1 to TRBJ2-1; D gene uncertain. Germline V CDR1 and CDR2: SQVTM, ANQGSEA. There are 15 residues in the CDR3. V lost 1 base and J lost 0, with 10 bases in between. This CDR3 reads CSVEGGVSSYNEQFF. In DNA form, the CDR3 reads TGCAGCGTTGAAGGCGGTGTAAGCTCCTACAATGAGCAGTTCTTC.

The V gene is TRBV30, the J gene TRBJ2-7; TRBD2 matches 8 bases. The ends lost 5 bases at V and 1 base at J; junction bases unmatched: 10. From germline, CDR1 is GTSNPN and CDR2 SVGIG (reference sequence). The CDR3 has 15 amino acids. The CDR3 is CAWLGNSGESYEQYF. The CDR3 coding sequence is TGTGCCTGGTTGGGGAATAGCGGGGAGTCCTACGAGCAGTACTTC. The complete variable domain, with remaining parts taken from reference TRBV30 and TRBJ2-7, reads SQTIHQWPATLVQPVGSPLSLECTVEGTSNPNLYWYRQAAGRGLQLLFYSVGIGQISSEVPQNLSASRPQDRQFILSSKKLLLSDSGFYLCAWLGNSGESYEQYFGPGTRLTVT.

The chain joins TRBV5-6 to TRBJ1-6; D not certain. Trimming took 4 bases from V and 6 from J, leaving 11 bases between them. In germline, CDR1 is SGHDT, CDR2 YYEEEE. The CDR3 totals 14 residues. CDR3 nucleotide sequence: TGTGCCAGCAGCCTAAAACTCACTAATTCACCCCTCCACTTT. Amino acid sequence: CASSLKLTNSPLHF.

The chain joins TRBV6-1 to TRBJ2-1, with D perhaps assigned TRBD1 or TRBD2 (5 bases each). Germline V gives CDR1 MNHNS, CDR2 SASEGT. The CDR3 is 14 residues long. Trimming stripped 5 bases from V and 10 bases from J, with 18 bases between. The CDR3 protein is CASSKMPGPQEQFF. In DNA form, the CDR3 reads TGTGCCAGCAGTAAAATGCCGGGACCCCAGGAGCAGTTCTTC.

The V call is TRBV5-1, the J call TRBJ1-1, with 9 bases that match TRBD1. Germline V CDR1 and CDR2: SGHRS, YFSETQ. CDR3 length equals 13 residues. V lost 2 bases, J lost 8 bases, and 4 bases stayed unmatched. The chain's CDR3 is CASSFGTGLEAFF. CDR3 nucleotide sequence: TGCGCCAGCAGCTTCGGGACAGGGCTAGAAGCTTTCTTT. The variable domain in full, with the rest retrieved from reference TRBV5-1 and TRBJ1-1, is KAGVTQTPRYLIKTRGQQVTLSCSPISGHRSVSWYQQTPGQGLQFLFEYFSETQRNKGNFPGRFSGRQFSNSRSEMNVSTLELGDSALYLCASSFGTGLEAFFGQGTRLTVV.

This chain connects TRBV25-1 to TRBJ2-3, with D tentatively TRBD1 (6 bases). The V end was cut by 1 base, the J end by 2 bases, with 10 bases between. Per germline, CDR1 MGHDK and CDR2 SYGVNS. The CDR3 loop spans 15 amino acids. Here the CDR3 DNA reads TGTGCCAGCAGTGAATTTGCAGGGGACACAGATACGCAGTATTTT. It codes for CASSEFAGDTDTQYF.

V and J are TRBV20-1 and TRBJ2-3, with 7 bases aligning to TRBD2. The CDR3 length is 12 residues. CDR1 and CDR2 from the germline V gene are DFQATT and SNEGSKA (reference sequence). V trimming: 6 bases; J trimming: 8 bases; junction bases outside the gene matches: 8. CDR3: CSADEGRGTQYF. The CDR3 DNA sequence: TGCAGTGCGGACGAGGGGAGGGGTACGCAGTATTTT.

The chain links TRBV5-1 to TRBJ2-2; TRBD1 matches 8 bases. CDR3 length: 15 residues. Per the germline V gene, CDR1 is SGHRS and CDR2 is YFSETQ. The V gene end was trimmed by 4 bases and the J gene end by 6 bases; junction bases not matched to a gene: 8. DNA of the CDR3: TGCGCCAGCAGCCACCCAGGGGACAGGCCCGGGGAGCTGTTTTTT. This translates into CASSHPGDRPGELFF.

The V gene is TRBV19, the J gene TRBJ1-2, with D hard to call. CDR3 length equals 12 residues. Trimming took off 6 bases at V and 8 bases at J, with 13 bases between the two ends. CDR1 and CDR2 from the germline V gene are LNHDA and SQIVND (reference sequence). The CDR3 spells CASSVRGRGYTF. The CDR3 DNA sequence: TGTGCCAGTAGCGTCCGGGGTAGGGGCTACACCTTC.

The chain uses TRBV12-3 or TRBV12-4 and TRBJ2-3; possible D gene TRBD2, 6 bases. The CDR3 sequence is 16 residues long. V lost 2 bases and J lost 5, with 17 bases in between. The CDR3 spells CASSLNGGGVEDTQYF. The CDR3 DNA reads TGTGCCAGCAGTTTAAACGGGGGAGGCGTTGAAGATACGCAGTATTTT.

This clonotype was recorded only once. V and J are TRBV3-1 and TRBJ2-1; 10 bases map to TRBD2. V shed 7 bases, J shed 4 bases, and the junction held 7 bases outside the gene matches. CDR1 LGHDT and CDR2 YNNKEL come from the germline V gene (reference sequence). CDR3 length equals 15 residues. In nucleotides, the CDR3 is TGTGCCAGCACTAGCCTAGCGGGGGATTACAATGAGCAGTTCTTC. Translated: CASTSLAGDYNEQFF.

A single count supports this clonotype. This chain uses TRBV6-2 or TRBV6-3 with TRBJ2-5; unclear D gene. V gave up 0 bases and J gave up 5 bases, with 1 base separating them. The CDR3 consists of 11 residues. Germline-derived CDR1 and CDR2 are MNHEY and SVGEGT. The CDR3 DNA sequence: TGTGCCAGCAGTTACTCGGAGACCCAGTACTTC. Protein: CASSYSETQYF.

The rearrangement links TRBV20-1 to TRBJ2-1; perhaps TRBD2 as D (6 bases). The CDR3 has 10 amino acids. The V end was cut by 6 bases, the J end by 10 bases, with 10 bases between. The germline CDR1 and CDR2 sequences are DFQATT and SNEGSKA (reference sequence). DNA for the CDR3: TGCAGTGCGGGAAGCGGGGAGCAGTTCTTC. Its protein product is CSAGSGEQFF.

The chain is built from TRBV9 and TRBJ2-1, with D possibly being TRBD1 (5 bases). V was clipped by 1 base and J by 8 bases, with 16 bases between them. The CDR3 has 15 residues. Germline V gene sequence: CDR1 SGDLS, CDR2 YYNGEE. The CDR3 here is CASSVYWGVGYEQFF. The CDR3 DNA is TGTGCCAGCAGCGTATATTGGGGCGTCGGATATGAGCAGTTCTTC.

The V and J genes are TRBV9 and TRBJ1-5, with D hard to call. The CDR3 spans 14 residues. Trimming stripped 0 bases from V and 4 bases from J, with 8 bases between. Germline CDR1 reads SGDLS; CDR2 reads YYNGEE. Here the CDR3 reads CASSVDTGNQPQHF. The CDR3 DNA is TGTGCCAGCAGCGTAGATACCGGGAATCAGCCCCAGCATTTT.

This chain links TRBV20-1 with TRBJ1-2; 8 bases match TRBD1. CDR3 length equals 12 residues. Germline V gene sequence: CDR1 DFQATT, CDR2 SNEGSKA (reference sequence). Trimming at V came to 5 bases and at J to 7 bases, leaving 6 bases not matched to a gene. For the CDR3, the DNA is TGCAGTGCTGCGGACAGGGATAGTGGCTACACCTTC. Residues: CSAADRDSGYTF.

The genes are TRBV15 and TRBJ2-5; D is possibly TRBD2 (6 bases). There are 18 residues in the CDR3. V lost 0 bases and J 4 bases, leaving 21 bases between the germline ends. The germline gives CDR1 LNHNV, CDR2 YYDKDF (reference sequence). The CDR3 region has the DNA TGTGCCACCAGCAGAGATAACATTCGACTAGACCTTGGAGAGACCCAGTACTTC. It specifies CATSRDNIRLDLGETQYF.

This clonotype occurred once. The chain links TRBV5-1 to TRBJ2-5; no firm D call. V was cut by 0 bases and J by 0 bases, with 6 bases left in between. The CDR3 loop spans 14 amino acids. CDR1 and CDR2 (germline): SGHRS, YFSETQ. The CDR3 DNA reads TGCGCCAGCAGCTTGGCCTGGGACCAAGAGACCCAGTACTTC. As protein: CASSLAWDQETQYF.

J is TRBJ2-1 and V is TRBV30; TRBD2 matches 9 bases. CDR1 and CDR2 from the germline V gene are GTSNPN and SVGIG (reference sequence). Trimming removed 0 bases from V and 9 bases from J; junction bases left unmatched: 12. The CDR3 spans 16 residues. As DNA, the CDR3 is TGTGCCTGGAGTGTTAGGTGGCGGGGGGGCCGGCGTGAGCAGTTCTTC. Translation: CAWSVRWRGGRREQFF.

The CDR3 loop is CASRPDRMNTEAFF. The CDR3 DNA reads as TGTGCCAGCAGACCAGACAGGATGAACACTGAAGCTTTCTTT. This rearrangement joins TRBV7-6 to TRBJ1-1, with a weak D call TRBD1 (6 bases). This CDR3 contains 14 residues. CDR1 and CDR2 from the germline V gene are SGHVS and FNYEAQ. Trimming pared 6 bases from V and 0 bases from J, leaving 11 bases between.

The sample holds one count of this clonotype. V gene TRBV18 combines with J gene TRBJ2-5, with 8 nucleotides matching TRBD1. CDR3 length: 16 amino acids. CDR1 and CDR2 from the germline V gene are KGHSH and LQKENI. With 3 bases clipped from V and 4 bases from J, the junction kept 10 bases outside the gene matches. Written as DNA, the CDR3 is TGTGCCAGCTCACCGGAACAGGGGGTCGTAGGAGAGACCCAGTACTTC. As protein: CASSPEQGVVGETQYF. The full variable domain, its missing parts supplied by reference TRBV18 and TRBJ2-5, is NAGVMQNPRHLVRRRGQEARLRCSPMKGHSHVYWYRQLPEEGLKFMVYLQKENIIDESGMPKERFSAEFPKEGPSILRIQQVVRGDSAAYFCASSPEQGVVGETQYFGPGTRLLVL.

V usage is TRBV7-3 and J usage is TRBJ1-6, with TRBD1 as a possible D gene (5 bases). V was trimmed by 6 bases and J by 7 bases, leaving 16 bases between them. The germline gives CDR1 SGHTA, CDR2 FQGTGA. The CDR3 sequence is 15 residues long. The CDR3 nucleotides read TGTGCCAGCAGTGTCGGGCTTACAGGCAATTCACCCCTCCACTTT. Its protein product is CASSVGLTGNSPLHF. Filled out from reference TRBV7-3 and TRBJ1-6, the complete variable domain reads GAGVSQTPSNKVTEKGKYVELRCDPISGHTALYWYRQSLGQGPEFLIYFQGTGAADDSGLPNDRFFAVRPEGSVSTLKIQRTERGDSAVYLCASSVGLTGNSPLHFGNGTRLTVT.

The gene calls are TRBV3-1 and TRBJ1-2; perhaps TRBD1 as D (6 bases). The length of the CDR3 is 17 residues. Deletions cut 3 bases from V and 3 bases from J, with 20 bases between. Germline CDR1 is LGHDT and CDR2 is YNNKEL (reference sequence). The DNA for the CDR3 is TGTGCCAGCAGCCAGCACACCGGGACACCTGGGGACTATGGCTACACCTTC. This sequence encodes CASSQHTGTPGDYGYTF.

V gene TRBV7-3 combines with J gene TRBJ2-1, with TRBD1 matching over 10 bases. The length of the CDR3 is 14 residues. The J segment lost 8 bases and the V segment lost 2 bases, leaving 3 bases of the junction unmatched. Germline-derived CDR1 and CDR2 are SGHTA and FQGTGA. For the CDR3, the DNA is TGTGCCAGCAGCTTAGGGGACAGGGGTGATGAGCAGTTCTTC. Amino acids: CASSLGDRGDEQFF.

The chain carries TRBV18 and TRBJ1-6; 8 bases map to TRBD1. V lost 3 bases and J lost 9; bases outside the gene matches: 7. The length of the CDR3 is 15 residues. Germline CDR1 KGHSH, CDR2 LQKENI. Written as DNA, the CDR3 is TGTGCCAGCTCACCTGGAACGGACAGGGTTTCACCCCTCCACTTT. Translating it yields CASSPGTDRVSPLHF. The variable domain in full, with the rest retrieved from reference TRBV18 and TRBJ1-6, is NAGVMQNPRHLVRRRGQEARLRCSPMKGHSHVYWYRQLPEEGLKFMVYLQKENIIDESGMPKERFSAEFPKEGPSILRIQQVVRGDSAAYFCASSPGTDRVSPLHFGNGTRLTVT.

This rearrangement joins TRBV2 to TRBJ2-1, with D perhaps matching TRBD1 (5 bases). The CDR3 is 20 residues long. V was shortened by 8 bases and J by 2 bases, with 31 bases between the two germline ends. Germline V gene sequence: CDR1 SNHLY, CDR2 FYNNEI. The CDR3 DNA reads TGTGCCAGCCATGAGCCCGAGACCCACAGGCGGCGGCGCCCCTACAATGAGCAGTTCTTC. Its protein product is CASHEPETHRRRRPYNEQFF.